A selection of T cell receptor beta chains follows, all from one sample in a study of cytomegalovirus exposure and HLA in healthy donors. The method was immunoSEQ multiplex PCR; TCRdb's version includes in-frame clones alone and lacks a portion of them. The sample contains fewer than 250,000 clones, 65% to 85% of which appear only once. Sequenced sample: PBMCs. These receptors were collected from a man younger than 35 in good health and CMV-seronegative. CDR3s include the opening cysteine and the closing phenylalanine or tryptophan. The order of the fields is D gene, clone size, J gene, V gene, CDR3 length, CDR3 DNA, CDR3 protein. D genes are given only for firm matches. Only some rows state a clone size, as once, few, many or a class for expanded clones.

D gene: TRBD1
clone size: -
J gene: TRBJ2-6
V gene: TRBV4-1
CDR3 length: 17
CDR3 DNA: TGCGCCAGCAGCCGGGCAGCAGGGGGCTCTGGGGCCAACGTCCTGACTTTC
CDR3 protein: CASSRAAGGSGANVLTF

D gene: TRBD2
clone size: -
J gene: TRBJ2-1
V gene: TRBV9
CDR3 length: 16
CDR3 DNA: TGTGCCAGCAGCGTAGGGAGGCTAGCGGAAGTGAATGAGCAGTTCTTC
CDR3 protein: CASSVGRLAEVNEQFF

D gene: -
clone size: -
J gene: TRBJ2-7
V gene: TRBV15
CDR3 length: 14
CDR3 DNA: TGTGCCACCAGCAGAGACCTAAGCTCCTACGAGCAGTACTTC
CDR3 protein: CATSRDLSSYEQYF

D gene: TRBD2
clone size: -
J gene: TRBJ2-5
V gene: TRBV5-4
CDR3 length: 15
CDR3 DNA: TGTGCCAGCAGCCGAGGACTAGCGGGGGAAGAGACCCAGTACTTC
CDR3 protein: CASSRGLAGEETQYF

D gene: -
clone size: -
J gene: TRBJ2-7
V gene: TRBV10-2
CDR3 length: 16
CDR3 DNA: TGCGCCAGCAGTGGCCGGGTTTGGAGGGGAACCTACGAGCAGTACTTC
CDR3 protein: CASSGRVWRGTYEQYF

D gene: TRBD1
clone size: -
J gene: TRBJ2-7
V gene: TRBV4-3
CDR3 length: 16
CDR3 DNA: TGCGCCAGCAGCCAAGATCAGGGGACAGGAAAGTACGAGCAGTACTTC
CDR3 protein: CASSQDQGTGKYEQYF

D gene: TRBD1
clone size: -
J gene: TRBJ2-1
V gene: TRBV5-6
CDR3 length: 17
CDR3 DNA: TGTGCCAGCAGCTTGGGGGTTAGACAGGGGATATACAATGAGCAGTTCTTC
CDR3 protein: CASSLGVRQGIYNEQFF

D gene: TRBD1
clone size: -
J gene: TRBJ2-7
V gene: TRBV19
CDR3 length: 15
CDR3 DNA: TGTGCCAGTAGTATCCAGCCGGGACAGGGCTACGAGCAGTACTTC
CDR3 protein: CASSIQPGQGYEQYF

D gene: TRBD1
clone size: -
J gene: TRBJ1-2
V gene: TRBV14
CDR3 length: 13
CDR3 DNA: TGTGCCAGCAGCCCCCCAGGGGGCTATGGCTACACCTTC
CDR3 protein: CASSPPGGYGYTF

D gene: TRBD1
clone size: -
J gene: TRBJ1-2
V gene: TRBV7-9
CDR3 length: 17
CDR3 DNA: TGTGCCAGCAGCTTGGGATCGGGGACAGGGTCTAACTATGGCTACACCTTC
CDR3 protein: CASSLGSGTGSNYGYTF

D gene: TRBD1
clone size: -
J gene: TRBJ1-4
V gene: TRBV10-3
CDR3 length: 17
CDR3 DNA: TGTGCCACCCCCACAGGGGATCGACAGACGACTAATGAAAAACTGTTTTTT
CDR3 protein: CATPTGDRQTTNEKLFF

D gene: -
clone size: -
J gene: TRBJ1-1
V gene: TRBV5-4
CDR3 length: 13
CDR3 DNA: TGTGCCAGCAGCCCGGACATCTACACTGAAGCTTTCTTT
CDR3 protein: CASSPDIYTEAFF

D gene: -
clone size: -
J gene: TRBJ1-3
V gene: TRBV5-4
CDR3 length: 13
CDR3 DNA: TGTGCCAGCAGCTTCCAGGGAAAGGGCACCATATATTTT
CDR3 protein: CASSFQGKGTIYF

D gene: TRBD1
clone size: few
J gene: TRBJ2-7
V gene: TRBV28
CDR3 length: 15
CDR3 DNA: TGTGCCAGCAGCCCGCGGACAGGGGGAAGGGACGAGCAGTACTTC
CDR3 protein: CASSPRTGGRDEQYF

D gene: -
clone size: -
J gene: TRBJ1-2
V gene: TRBV18
CDR3 length: 16
CDR3 DNA: TGTGCCAGCTCACCAGGGAGGACAAATAGGGACTATGGCTACACCTTC
CDR3 protein: CASSPGRTNRDYGYTF

D gene: -
clone size: -
J gene: TRBJ2-5
V gene: TRBV11-2
CDR3 length: 12
CDR3 DNA: TGTGCCAGCGATAGGAAGGGGGAGACCCAGTACTTC
CDR3 protein: CASDRKGETQYF

D gene: -
clone size: -
J gene: TRBJ2-6
V gene: TRBV4-3
CDR3 length: 16
CDR3 DNA: TGCGCCAGCAGCCAAGCCCACGGCTCTGGGGCCAACGTCCTGACTTTC
CDR3 protein: CASSQAHGSGANVLTF

D gene: -
clone size: -
J gene: TRBJ2-7
V gene: TRBV5-5
CDR3 length: 15
CDR3 DNA: TGTGCCAGCAGCTTGGGCGGGGTCCCCTCCTACGAGCAGTACTTC
CDR3 protein: CASSLGGVPSYEQYF

D gene: TRBD1
clone size: -
J gene: TRBJ2-7
V gene: TRBV2
CDR3 length: 13
CDR3 DNA: TGTGCCAGCAGCGACAGGGGGCTCAGCGAGCAGTACTTC
CDR3 protein: CASSDRGLSEQYF

D gene: TRBD1
clone size: -
J gene: TRBJ1-6
V gene: TRBV9
CDR3 length: 16
CDR3 DNA: TGTGCCAGCAGCCCAGACAGGGGTCCGCGTAATTCACCCCTCCACTTT
CDR3 protein: CASSPDRGPRNSPLHF

D gene: TRBD1
clone size: -
J gene: TRBJ2-2
V gene: TRBV5-6
CDR3 length: 17
CDR3 DNA: TGTGCCAGCAGCTCGACAGGGACAGGCGGGAACACCGGGGAGCTGTTTTTT
CDR3 protein: CASSSTGTGGNTGELFF

D gene: -
clone size: -
J gene: TRBJ1-1
V gene: TRBV28
CDR3 length: 14
CDR3 DNA: TGTGCCAGCATAGGAGGATTTGAGCTCACTGAAGCTTTCTTT
CDR3 protein: CASIGGFELTEAFF

D gene: -
clone size: -
J gene: TRBJ2-6
V gene: TRBV7-9
CDR3 length: 17
CDR3 DNA: TGTTCCAGCAGCTTTGGGGGGACTCCGTCTGGGGCCAACGTCCTGACTTTC
CDR3 protein: CSSSFGGTPSGANVLTF

D gene: -
clone size: -
J gene: TRBJ2-3
V gene: TRBV7-9
CDR3 length: 12
CDR3 DNA: TGTGCCAGCAGCTTAACAGGGGATACGCAGTATTTT
CDR3 protein: CASSLTGDTQYF

D gene: TRBD1
clone size: -
J gene: TRBJ1-1
V gene: TRBV13
CDR3 length: 14
CDR3 DNA: TGTGCCAGCAGGACGGGGACAGGGATGACTGAAGCTTTCTTT
CDR3 protein: CASRTGTGMTEAFF